This T cell receptor beta chain is from a study of blood T cell repertoires in COVID-19. Overall study: T cells, B-cell-depleted T cells, or PBMCs supplied cDNA or gDNA.

V lost 0 bases to trimming and J lost 0 bases, with 6 bases between them. The CDR3 runs 14 residues. CDR1 is SGHDT and CDR2 is YYEEEE in the germline V gene. In the original analysis: By means of reference gene primer amplification, nucleated cell counts were estimated. Some clones are missing from TCRdb's copy, which holds only in-frame ones; the method was immunoSEQ multiplex PCR. V and J calls and clone size are given by that table; D and trimming were obtained from the DNA. Of about 130,000 clones in the sample, roughly 79% were seen once. The chain recombines TRBV5-6 with TRBJ1-2; D not resolved. The source is an elderly man with acute or convalescent COVID-19. The specimen was peripheral blood. CDR3 coding DNA: TGTGCCAGCAGCTTGGGGAGAACTAACTATGGCTACACCTTC. Protein product: CASSLGRTNYGYTF. Based on the CDR3 plus reference TRBV5-6 and TRBJ1-2, the full variable domain is DAGVTQSPTHLIKTRGQQVTLRCSPKSGHDTVSWYQQALGQGPQFIFQYYEEEERQRGNFPDRFSGHQFPNYSSELNVNALLLGDSALYLCASSLGRTNYGYTFGSGTRLTVV.